This T cell receptor beta chain is from a study of human T cells and chemical hapten exposure. CDR1 and CDR2 (germline): SEHNR, FQNEAQ (reference sequence). The V and J ends lost 5 bases and 5 bases, in that order; junction bases with no gene match: 7. The length of the CDR3 is 15 residues. TCRdb re-called the RACE reads through MiXCR, storing one row per CDR3 protein. The data contain roughly 80,000 distinct CDR3 sequences, roughly 15% of them singletons. As for time point: pre-sensitization, week 0. As to treatment: therapeutic diphenylcyclopropenone sensitization with weekly scalp DPC. This clonotype was picked up many times.

The starting material was whole blood, obtained in connection with sensitization to the hapten diphenylcyclopropenone (DPC). This chain links TRBV7-9 with TRBJ2-3; 10 nucleotides agree with TRBD2. The sequence derives from a woman aged 50 to 60 with alopecia areata. Some clones in this sample may be carry-over from other donors' samples. The CDR3 here is CASSRSGRKGDTQYF. The CDR3 nucleotides read TGTGCCAGCAGCCGTAGCGGGAGGAAGGGAGATACGCAGTATTTT.